The 13 T cell receptor beta chains below come from one sample, sequenced in a study of identical twins. Each CDR3 protein gets one entry after TCRdb re-called the 5' RACE reads with MiXCR. The data contain about 690,000 distinct CDR3 sequences, roughly 6% of them seen just once; the ten biggest clones take up 1.5% to 2%. The sequenced sample was naive T cells sorted from blood. Receptor source: a man between 18 and 35 years old in good health.

This clonotype was detected ten times or more. The chain joins TRBV12-3 or TRBV12-4 to TRBJ2-1; 9 nucleotides line up with TRBD1. Trimming took 4 bases from V and 10 from J; bases not matched to a gene: 11. The CDR3 is 15 amino acids. The CDR3 DNA is TGTGCCAGCAGTTCACAGGGGGCGATTCCCCACGAGCAGTTCTTC. Translated, it gives CASSSQGAIPHEQFF.

This clonotype occurred a few times. The chain couples TRBV2 to TRBJ2-1, with 10 bases identical to TRBD2. The CDR3 consists of 13 residues. Germline trimming cut 9 bases from V and 5 bases from J; bases unmatched to any gene: 4. The germline V gene encodes CDR1 SNHLY and CDR2 FYNNEI. The CDR3 is CARASGSNNEQFF. The CDR3 DNA sequence: TGTGCCAGGGCTAGCGGGAGTAACAATGAGCAGTTCTTC. The full variable domain, its missing parts supplied by reference TRBV2 and TRBJ2-1, is EPEVTQTPSHQVTQMGQEVILRCVPISNHLYFYWYRQILGQKVEFLVSFYNNEISEKSEIFDDQFSVERPDGSNFTLKIRSTKLEDSAMYFCARASGSNNEQFFGPGTRLTVL.

This clonotype was counted many times. The CDR3 region is CASSGRRGGDGGELFF. The CDR3 DNA reads as TGTGCCAGCAGCGGGAGACGGGGGGGCGACGGCGGGGAGCTGTTTTTT. This chain connects TRBV9 to TRBJ2-2; 8 positions match TRBD2. This CDR3 comprises 16 residues. The V segment lost 3 bases and the J segment 7 bases; nucleotides outside the gene matches: 11. Per the germline V gene, CDR1 is SGDLS and CDR2 is YYNGEE.

The chain has TRBV29-1 and TRBJ1-1, with TRBD1 identical over 9 bases. The germline CDR1 and CDR2 sequences are SQVTM and ANQGSEA. The CDR3 contains 14 residues. V gave up 5 bases and J gave up 0 bases; unmatched junction bases: 4. This CDR3 reads CSVQGTGMNTEAFF. Here the CDR3 DNA reads TGCAGCGTTCAGGGGACAGGGATGAACACTGAAGCTTTCTTT.

This clonotype was found many times. The chain uses TRBV6-5 and TRBJ1-2, with TRBD1 matching 7 bases. Germline V CDR1 and CDR2: MNHEY, SVGAGI. Germline trimming cut 11 bases from V and 6 bases from J; bases unmatched to any gene: 15. This CDR3 is 14 amino acids long. The CDR3, as DNA: TGTGCCGCACTTCAACAGGGGTCAAGTAATGGCTACACCTTC. Translated: CAALQQGSSNGYTF.

This clonotype was observed at least ten times. The chain carries TRBV15 and TRBJ2-4, with 8 bases identical to TRBD1. Trimming at V came to 6 bases and at J to 8 bases, leaving 12 bases not matched to a gene. This CDR3 comprises 15 residues. Germline CDR1 LNHNV, CDR2 YYDKDF (reference sequence). CDR3 region: CATSQPGGAVDIQYF. The CDR3 DNA sequence: TGTGCCACCAGTCAACCAGGGGGCGCAGTGGACATTCAGTACTTC.

This clonotype was recorded many times. The gene calls are TRBV15 and TRBJ1-1; no firm D call. The CDR3 is 15 amino acids. Germline CDR1 and CDR2: LNHNV and YYDKDF (reference sequence). The V gene lost 7 bases and the J gene lost 0 bases, with 15 bases spanning the gap. CDR3 residues: CATTKSATMNTEAFF. The DNA for the CDR3 is TGTGCCACCACAAAATCCGCAACGATGAACACTGAAGCTTTCTTT.

This clonotype was seen once. The CDR3 DNA reads TGTGCCAGTAGTATCGGGACAGGGGGTGAAGAGCAGTTCTTC. Amino acids: CASSIGTGGEEQFF. This chain links TRBV19 with TRBJ2-1; TRBD1 agrees at 11 bases. Per germline, CDR1 LNHDA and CDR2 SQIVND (reference sequence). The CDR3 loop spans 14 amino acids. V lost 3 bases to trimming and J lost 10 bases; unmatched junction nucleotides: 5. Full variable domain (rest looked up from reference TRBV19 and TRBJ2-1): DGGITQSPKYLFRKEGQNVTLSCEQNLNHDAMYWYRQDPGQGLRLIYYSQIVNDFQKGDIAEGYSVSREKKESFPLTVTSAQKNPTAFYLCASSIGTGGEEQFFGPGTRLTVL.

This clonotype was recorded at least ten times. V gene TRBV5-1 combines with J gene TRBJ2-7, with 12 bases fitting TRBD2. This CDR3 region has 15 residues. V shed 4 bases, J shed 0 bases, and the junction held 2 bases outside the gene matches. CDR1 and CDR2 (germline): SGHRS, YFSETQ. The CDR3 DNA reads TGCGCCAGCAGCCGGACTAGCGGGACCTCCTACGAGCAGTACGTC. It codes for CASSRTSGTSYEQYV.

This clonotype has a count of ten or more. The chain has TRBV5-1 and TRBJ2-2; TRBD1 agrees at 10 bases. The ends lost 4 bases at V and 2 bases at J; junction bases unmatched: 5. The CDR3 contains 16 residues. Germline-derived CDR1 and CDR2 are SGHRS and YFSETQ. CDR3 sequence reads: CASSPDRGINTGELFF. In nucleotides, the CDR3 is TGCGCCAGCAGCCCGGACAGGGGGATTAACACCGGGGAGCTGTTTTTT.

This rearrangement joins TRBV19 to TRBJ1-3; D call uncertain. The germline V and J ends were trimmed by 7 bases and 4 bases, with 14 bases remaining between them. The CDR3 totals 14 residues. The germline V gene encodes CDR1 LNHDA and CDR2 SQIVND (reference sequence). The CDR3 loop is CASKEEPAGNTIYF. The CDR3 nucleotides read TGTGCCAGTAAGGAGGAACCTGCAGGAAACACCATATATTTT.

This clonotype has ten or more counts. The J gene is TRBJ2-2, the V gene TRBV15; TRBD1 is a possible D gene (5 bases). Trimming took 5 bases from V and 7 from J, leaving 11 bases between them. Germline V CDR1 and CDR2: LNHNV, YYDKDF (reference sequence). The CDR3 totals 13 residues. CDR3 in DNA: TGTGCCACCAGCCCAAGGGGCCACGGGGAGCTGTTTTTT. Protein sequence: CATSPRGHGELFF.

There are a few counts of this clonotype. V and J are TRBV15 and TRBJ1-4, with D perhaps TRBD1 (6 bases). Trimming took 5 bases from V and 8 from J, leaving 18 bases between them. The CDR3 spans 15 residues. Per the germline V gene, CDR1 is LNHNV and CDR2 is YYDKDF (reference sequence). Written as DNA, the CDR3 is TGTGCCACCAGCCCCAACAGGGCGCGAGGAGAAAAACTGTTTTTT. Its translation is CATSPNRARGEKLFF.